What follows are 10 T cell receptor beta chains derived from one specimen sequenced in a study of shared clonotypes between healthy human individuals. Clones were read by immunoSEQ multiplex PCR, and TCRdb kept only the in-frame ones, dropping some. The sample records about 1,900,000 clones, about 95% being singletons. The naive CD8 subset, CD45RO-negative cells positively selected for CCR7, excluded terminally differentiated effector memory CD45RA+ cells. Material for sequencing was naive CD8+ T cells sorted from blood. Source of these receptors: a man younger than 35 in good health.

The gene calls are TRBV9 and TRBJ2-3; 14 bases fit TRBD2. The CDR3 sequence is 17 residues long. CDR1 and CDR2 (germline): SGDLS, YYNGEE. V lost 4 bases and J lost 6; bases outside the gene matches: 10. In nucleotides, the CDR3 is TGTGCCAGCAGCTGGGATCCGGGACTAGCGGGAGCTGATACGCAGTATTTT. This sequence encodes CASSWDPGLAGADTQYF.

The chain uses TRBV11-2 and TRBJ1-1; weak D call: TRBD1 (6 bases). This CDR3 contains 16 residues. Trimming cost V 1 base and J 4 bases, with 16 bases left between them. The germline V gene encodes CDR1 SGHAT and CDR2 FQNNGV. In DNA form, the CDR3 reads TGTGCCAGCAGCTTAGTGAGTCGGGGGGCGTCCACTGAAGCTTTCTTT. Residues: CASSLVSRGASTEAFF.

This clone was seen a single time. V is TRBV5-1 and J is TRBJ1-1; D call uncertain. V lost 0 bases and J 5 bases, leaving 8 bases between the germline ends. Germline V CDR1 and CDR2: SGHRS, YFSETQ. CDR3 size: 13 residues. The CDR3 is CASSLAMDTEAFF. In DNA, the CDR3 is TGCGCCAGCAGCTTGGCAATGGATACTGAAGCTTTCTTT. Supplemented by reference TRBV5-1 and TRBJ1-1, the full variable domain reads KAGVTQTPRYLIKTRGQQVTLSCSPISGHRSVSWYQQTPGQGLQFLFEYFSETQRNKGNFPGRFSGRQFSNSRSEMNVSTLELGDSALYLCASSLAMDTEAFFGQGTRLTVV.

The chain recombines TRBV29-1 with TRBJ1-2, with D perhaps matching TRBD1 (5 bases). Germline assignment: CDR1 SQVTM and CDR2 ANQGSEA. With 7 bases removed from V and 8 bases from J, the gap between germline ends came to 26 bases. CDR3 length: 15 amino acids. The CDR3 sequence is CSALDAGRGPGGYTF. The CDR3 region has the DNA TGCAGCGCCTTAGACGCTGGGAGGGGACCCGGCGGCTACACCTTC.

The table lists this clone with a count of one. V usage is TRBV7-8 and J usage is TRBJ2-3; the match to TRBD2 covers 10 bases. This CDR3 is built from 16 residues. Trimming took 5 bases from V and 0 from J; bases not matched to a gene: 5. Germline values: CDR1 SGHVS, CDR2 FQNEAQ. CDR3 protein: CASSELAGVSTDTQYF. The CDR3 region has the DNA TGTGCCAGCAGCGAGCTAGCGGGGGTTAGCACAGATACGCAGTATTTT. The full variable domain, completed using reference TRBV7-8 and TRBJ2-3, is GAGVSQSPRYKVAKRGQDVALRCDPISGHVSLFWYQQALGQGPEFLTYFQNEAQLDKSGLPSDRFFAERPEGSVSTLKIQRTQQEDSAVYLCASSELAGVSTDTQYFGPGTRLTVL.

This sequence joins TRBV10-2 and TRBJ2-3; D is ambiguous. Germline V gene lookup returns CDR1 WSHSY and CDR2 SAAADI. The CDR3 covers 12 residues. V was clipped by 10 bases and J by 6 bases, with 14 bases between them. The CDR3 region is CATPERGDTQYF. DNA of the CDR3: TGCGCCACCCCGGAACGTGGGGATACGCAGTATTTT.

The V gene is TRBV5-4, the J gene TRBJ2-1, with D possibly matching TRBD1 (5 bases). V lost 0 bases and J 8 bases, leaving 9 bases between the germline ends. Germline V CDR1 and CDR2: SGHNT, YYREEE (reference sequence). The CDR3 runs to 13 residues. For the CDR3, the DNA is TGTGCCAGCAGCTTGGTTGACAGCGATGAGCAGTTCTTC. Amino acid sequence: CASSLVDSDEQFF. Full variable domain (rest looked up from reference TRBV5-4 and TRBJ2-1): ETGVTQSPTHLIKTRGQQVTLRCSSQSGHNTVSWYQQALGQGPQFIFQYYREEENGRGNFPPRFSGLQFPNYSSELNVNALELDDSALYLCASSLVDSDEQFFGPGTRLTVL.

The rearrangement uses TRBV6-1 and TRBJ1-2, with D perhaps TRBD1 (6 bases). The V gene's germline CDR1 is MNHNS and CDR2 SASEGT. The CDR3 is made up of 15 amino acids. The V end was cut by 2 bases, the J end by 4 bases, with 14 bases between. Here the CDR3 reads CASSELGGQGYGYTF. DNA of the CDR3: TGTGCCAGCAGTGAACTGGGGGGGCAGGGCTATGGCTACACCTTC.

This clone was seen only a few times. This chain connects TRBV29-1 to TRBJ1-2, with TRBD1 as a possible D gene (5 bases). The CDR3 totals 11 residues. Trimming left V 7 bases short and J 8 bases short, with 14 bases between. Germline loops: CDR1 SQVTM, CDR2 ANQGSEA. The CDR3 reads CSGLRGDGYTF. The CDR3 DNA reads TGCAGCGGACTTAGGGGTGACGGCTACACCTTC.

There are a few counts of this clone. V and J are TRBV27 and TRBJ1-2, with D unclear. Trimming took 10 bases from V and 7 from J, leaving 13 bases between them. Germline CDR1 is MNHEY and CDR2 is SMNVEV (reference sequence). The CDR3 is made up of 11 amino acids. The DNA for the CDR3 is TGTGCCACCCATGGCATCGCTGGCTACACCTTC. Translating gives CATHGIAGYTF.